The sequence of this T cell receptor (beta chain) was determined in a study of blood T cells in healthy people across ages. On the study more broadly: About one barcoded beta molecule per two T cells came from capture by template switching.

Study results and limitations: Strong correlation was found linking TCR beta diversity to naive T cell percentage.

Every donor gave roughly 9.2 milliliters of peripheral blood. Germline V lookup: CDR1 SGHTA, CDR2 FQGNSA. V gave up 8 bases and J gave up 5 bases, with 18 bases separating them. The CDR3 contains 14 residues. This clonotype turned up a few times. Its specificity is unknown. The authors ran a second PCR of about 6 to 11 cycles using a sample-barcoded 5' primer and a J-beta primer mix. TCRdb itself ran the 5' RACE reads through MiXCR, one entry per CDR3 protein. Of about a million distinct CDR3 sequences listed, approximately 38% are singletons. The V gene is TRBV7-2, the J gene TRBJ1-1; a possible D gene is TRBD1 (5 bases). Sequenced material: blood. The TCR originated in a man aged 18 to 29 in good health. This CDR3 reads CASHGEGRRTEAFF. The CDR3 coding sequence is TGTGCCAGCCATGGTGAGGGGAGGAGGACTGAAGCTTTCTTT.